This T cell receptor (beta chain) stems from a study of T-cell reconstitution after alpha-beta-depleted transplantation in children. The study, taken as a whole, reports: From surviving recipient T cells and thymic progenitors came the high day-60 TCRbeta diversity observed in some patients. T-cell numbers and diversity, one year after transplant, stemmed largely from T cells that were newly produced. After transplant, at about two months, alpha-beta T cells were reportedly derived from several hundred expanded graft clones.

CDR3 length: 14 residues. Per the germline V gene, CDR1 is MDHEN and CDR2 is SYDVKM. The ends were cut back, 3 bases at V and 0 bases at J, with 8 bases in the middle. This sample's TCRbeta library carried unique molecular identifier barcodes. Each CDR3 protein is one row after TCRdb ran MiXCR on the PCR reads. The sample consists of around 500,000 distinct CDR3 sequences, roughly 23% of them appearing once. Details on this clonotype: Its antigen is as yet unknown.

This chain connects TRBV28 to TRBJ1-2; D uncertain. The source of this sequence is a boy under three years old who had a stem cell transplant for acute myeloid leukemia, so the T cells may come from the graft donor. The input for sequencing was PBMCs, mostly from graft donor cells, taken 360 days after TCRalphabeta/CD19-depleted stem cell transplant. The CDR3 bases are TGTGCCAGCAGTTTCAGTTCGGCTAACTATGGCTACACCTTC. It encodes CASSFSSANYGYTF.